Reported below is one TCR beta chain. Its antigen is unidentified. The junction departs from germline at one end; a sequencing error may be responsible. Germline CDR1 is LNHDA and CDR2 is SQIVND (reference sequence). The CDR3 contains 14 residues. This sample was taken from a study of lymphopenia after photon versus proton radiotherapy. Repertoires were generated with immunoSEQ multiplex PCR, while TCRdb's copy carries only in-frame clones and drops some. This sample has some 25,000 clones, with under 85% found just once. Study results and caveats: Proton therapy kept repertoires fairly stable, unlike photons, which gained effector/memory cells. Larger post-nadir TCR diversity loss correlated inversely with survival in deceased patients. Survival link was tested only in deceased patients; proton benefit remains a possibility. After the lymphocyte nadir, photon-treated repertoires showed oligoclonal expansion, especially of CD8+ Temra cells.

The sample in question was peripheral blood, obtained from a patient treated with photon-based radiotherapy. The V call is TRBV19, the J call TRBJ2-1; D may be TRBD2 (5 bases). The receptor comes from a woman in her fifties or sixties with pancreatic cancer. Here the CDR3 DNA reads TGTGCCAGCAGTAAGGTAGCGCCCAACAATGAGCAGTTCTTC. This sequence encodes CASSKVAPNNEQFF.